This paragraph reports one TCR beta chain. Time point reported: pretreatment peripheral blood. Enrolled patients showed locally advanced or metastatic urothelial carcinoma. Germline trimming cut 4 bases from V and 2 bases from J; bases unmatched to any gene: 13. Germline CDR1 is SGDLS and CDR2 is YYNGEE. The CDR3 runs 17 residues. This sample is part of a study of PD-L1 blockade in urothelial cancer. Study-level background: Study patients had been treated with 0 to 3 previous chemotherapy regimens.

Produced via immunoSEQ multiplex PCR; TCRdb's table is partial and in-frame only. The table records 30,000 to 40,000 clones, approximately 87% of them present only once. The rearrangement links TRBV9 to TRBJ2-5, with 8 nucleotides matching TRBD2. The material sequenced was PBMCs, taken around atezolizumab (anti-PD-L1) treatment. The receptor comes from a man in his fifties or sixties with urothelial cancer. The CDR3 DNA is TGTGCCAGCAGCCGAAACCCACTAGCGGAGACACAAGAGACCCAGTACTTC. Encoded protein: CASSRNPLAETQETQYF.